The 7 T cell receptor beta chains in this list originate from one sample, sequenced in a study of siplizumab effects on memory and regulatory T cells. Assay: immunoSEQ multiplex PCR; the TCRdb copy retains only in-frame clones and omits some. The table has approximately 70,000 clones, less than 95% seen once; the top ten hold approximately 29%. The sample taken for sequencing was CD8+ T cells sorted from blood. Receptor source: a human donor in good health.

J is TRBJ2-7 and V is TRBV7-6; 7 positions match TRBD2. With 5 bases clipped from V and 3 bases from J, the junction kept 7 bases outside the gene matches. Germline CDR1 reads SGHVS; CDR2 reads FNYEAQ. The CDR3 loop spans 14 amino acids. CDR3 loop: CASSPRGTNYEQYF. CDR3 sequence (DNA): TGTGCCAGCAGCCCGCGCGGGACTAACTACGAGCAGTACTTC.

This chain joins TRBV27 and TRBJ2-7; TRBD2 matches at 10 bases. The length of the CDR3 is 13 residues. Germline CDR1 and CDR2: MNHEY and SMNVEV (reference sequence). V was clipped by 8 bases and J by 5 bases; unmatched bases: 6. This chain's CDR3 is CASRPTSGNEQYF. The CDR3 nucleotides are TGTGCCAGCCGACCAACTAGCGGGAACGAGCAGTACTTC.

This chain uses TRBV5-4 with TRBJ2-3; TRBD2 matches 7 bases. Germline trimming cut 1 base from V and 2 bases from J; bases unmatched to any gene: 7. This CDR3 comprises 16 residues. Germline assignment: CDR1 SGHNT and CDR2 YYREEE (reference sequence). The CDR3 is CASSLSGRGITDTQYF. Here the CDR3 DNA reads TGTGCCAGCAGCTTGTCTGGGCGGGGGATCACAGATACGCAGTATTTT. Filled out from reference TRBV5-4 and TRBJ2-3, the complete variable domain reads ETGVTQSPTHLIKTRGQQVTLRCSSQSGHNTVSWYQQALGQGPQFIFQYYREEENGRGNFPPRFSGLQFPNYSSELNVNALELDDSALYLCASSLSGRGITDTQYFGPGTRLTVL.

For the CDR3, the DNA is TGCAGCGTTGTCTTCGAGGACCTTACCTACGAGCAGTACTTC. It codes for CSVVFEDLTYEQYF. The chain links TRBV29-1 to TRBJ2-7; D is ambiguous. The CDR3 is 14 residues long. V gave up 4 bases and J gave up 2 bases, with 15 bases separating them. The V gene's germline CDR1 is SQVTM and CDR2 ANQGSEA.

The chain's CDR3 is CASSAQAGPEANYGYTF. The DNA for the CDR3 is TGTGCCAGCAGCGCCCAGGCCGGGCCCGAGGCCAACTATGGCTACACCTTC. The rearrangement joins TRBV9 to TRBJ1-2; D not certain. Deletions cut 3 bases from V and 2 bases from J, with 20 bases between. Germline V gene lookup returns CDR1 SGDLS and CDR2 YYNGEE. There are 17 residues in the CDR3.

The chain is built from TRBV27 and TRBJ2-2; either TRBD1 or TRBD2 may supply D (5 bases each). Per the germline V gene, CDR1 is MNHEY and CDR2 is SMNVEV (reference sequence). This CDR3 spans 15 amino acids. V gave up 3 bases and J gave up 6 bases, with 14 bases separating them. The CDR3 DNA follows: TGTGCCAGCAGTTTTTTGGGCTGGGGGTCCGGGGAGCTGTTTTTT. Translating it yields CASSFLGWGSGELFF.

This sequence joins TRBV11-3 and TRBJ2-1, with 10 bases fitting TRBD2. CDR1 SGHNT and CDR2 YENEEA come from the germline V gene. The CDR3 loop spans 15 amino acids. The V segment lost 1 base and the J segment 7 bases; nucleotides outside the gene matches: 4. CDR3 protein: CASSLAAGGPNEQFF. The CDR3 DNA reads TGTGCCAGCAGCTTAGCAGCGGGAGGGCCAAATGAGCAGTTCTTC.